The clone carrying this T cell receptor (beta chain) showed up just a few times. Its antigen is still unknown. V lost 0 bases and J lost 4, with 21 bases in between. Germline V gene sequence: CDR1 MGHRA, CDR2 YSYEKL. CDR3 length: 18 residues. TCRdb reprocessed the reads with MiXCR, giving one entry per CDR3 protein. The sample shows some 920,000 distinct CDR3 sequences, around 31% of them seen only once. The record originates from a study of T cell repertoires in cytomegalovirus infection. Across the whole study: CMV infection together with matching HLA type was indicated by public TCR beta signatures.

This sequence originates from a human donor in good health (CMV status not recorded). Some clones in this sample may be carry-over from other donors' samples. The sequencing used cultured CD8+ T cells from PBMCs, collected from culture after CMV antigen stimulation. This chain joins TRBV4-1 and TRBJ2-5; D unresolved. In DNA, the CDR3 is TGCGCCAGCAGCCAAGAACCCTATGGCATATCCCCCCGAGAGACCCAGTACTTC. The encoded protein is CASSQEPYGISPRETQYF.